Below are 31 T cell receptor beta chains sequenced from a single sample in a study of blood T cell repertoires in COVID-19 (dated by TCRdb to 2018 to 2020). Libraries came from the immunoSEQ multiplex PCR assay. Drawn from immuneACCESS, this table holds only the in-frame rearrangements with V and J called that TCRdb kept. Clones are partly lost; checked studies trace under half to an unresolved V gene and leave the rest unexplained. In this sample the table shows 350,000 to 450,000 clones, roughly 92% of which occur a single time. About 0.83% of the sample rests with the top ten. Sequencing was carried out using PBMCs or T cells enriched from blood (not recorded which). The receptors originated from a woman aged 40 to 50 who had been exposed to COVID-19.

The rearrangement links TRBV11-2 to TRBJ1-2; D is unclear. Per the germline V gene, CDR1 is SGHAT and CDR2 is FQNNGV. V was shortened by 6 bases and J by 4 bases, with 15 bases between the two germline ends. This CDR3 spans 14 amino acids. Here the CDR3 reads CASRTQAQSYGYTF. The CDR3 nucleotides read TGTGCCAGCAGAACTCAGGCACAAAGCTATGGCTACACCTTC.

This chain joins TRBV15 and TRBJ2-1; D remains unclear. V gave up 5 bases and J gave up 3 bases, with 11 bases separating them. Germline-derived CDR1 and CDR2 are LNHNV and YYDKDF (reference sequence). This CDR3 has 14 amino acids. The CDR3 DNA reads as TGTGCCACCAGCCCGATGCGGAACTACAATGAGCAGTTCTTC. The encoded protein is CATSPMRNYNEQFF.

The chain couples TRBV5-1 to TRBJ2-7; TRBD1 is a possible D gene (6 bases). Trimming shortened V by 0 bases and J by 7 bases, and 11 bases separated the two germline ends. CDR1 SGHRS and CDR2 YFSETQ come from the germline V gene. The CDR3 covers 13 residues. The CDR3 sequence is CASSLDTGREQYF. The CDR3, as DNA: TGCGCCAGCAGCTTGGATACAGGGCGGGAGCAGTACTTC. Full variable domain (outside the CDR3, taken from reference TRBV5-1 and TRBJ2-7): KAGVTQTPRYLIKTRGQQVTLSCSPISGHRSVSWYQQTPGQGLQFLFEYFSETQRNKGNFPGRFSGRQFSNSRSEMNVSTLELGDSALYLCASSLDTGREQYFGPGTRLTVT.

V gene TRBV28 combines with J gene TRBJ1-1, with D unclear. The V end was cut by 6 bases, the J end by 0 bases, with 11 bases between. Germline assignment: CDR1 MDHEN and CDR2 SYDVKM. The CDR3 extends over 14 amino acids. DNA of the CDR3: TGTGCCAGCAGACCTACGCCCGTGAACACTGAAGCTTTCTTT. Its translation: CASRPTPVNTEAFF.

The chain combines TRBV11-2 with TRBJ2-4, with a possible D match to TRBD1 (6 bases). The V gene lost 5 bases and the J gene lost 7 bases, with 15 bases spanning the gap. Germline CDR1 and CDR2: SGHAT and FQNNGV. CDR3 length equals 14 residues. In DNA, the CDR3 is TGTGCCAGCAGCGTAGGCCTTGGACAGAACATTCAGTACTTC. This sequence encodes CASSVGLGQNIQYF.

This clone was seen just once. V usage is TRBV29-1 and J usage is TRBJ2-7; 10 positions match TRBD1. This CDR3 has 13 residues. Germline values: CDR1 SQVTM, CDR2 ANQGSEA. V was pared by 4 bases and J by 3 bases, with 3 bases of the junction left unmatched. CDR3 sequence (DNA): TGCAGCGTTGTCCGGGACAGGGGCTACGAGCAGTACTTC. Amino acid sequence: CSVVRDRGYEQYF.

V and J are TRBV7-2 and TRBJ2-5, with D possibly being TRBD1 (6 bases). The CDR3 is 14 residues long. Germline lookup yields CDR1 SGHTA and CDR2 FQGNSA. Trimming stripped 2 bases from V and 5 bases from J, with 12 bases between. This chain's CDR3 is CASSLSRGLETQYF. CDR3 DNA sequence: TGTGCCAGCAGCTTAAGCAGGGGCTTGGAGACCCAGTACTTC.

The chain has TRBV19 and TRBJ2-3; perhaps TRBD2 as D (6 bases). Germline V gene lookup returns CDR1 LNHDA and CDR2 SQIVND (reference sequence). The V end was cut by 3 bases, the J end by 2 bases, with 9 bases between. The CDR3 is 14 residues long. CDR3 nucleotides: TGTGCCAGTAGTATGGGACTGTCCACAGATACGCAGTATTTT. Translating gives CASSMGLSTDTQYF. The full variable domain, its missing parts supplied by reference TRBV19 and TRBJ2-3, is DGGITQSPKYLFRKEGQNVTLSCEQNLNHDAMYWYRQDPGQGLRLIYYSQIVNDFQKGDIAEGYSVSREKKESFPLTVTSAQKNPTAFYLCASSMGLSTDTQYFGPGTRLTVL.

The rearrangement uses TRBV28 and TRBJ1-6; no firm D call. Germline CDR1 MDHEN, CDR2 SYDVKM. Trimming stripped 5 bases from V and 0 bases from J, with 8 bases between. The CDR3 runs 15 residues. The CDR3 DNA follows: TGTGCCAGCAGTCCAACGAGCTCCTATAATTCACCCCTCCACTTT. It specifies CASSPTSSYNSPLHF.

This rearrangement joins TRBV6-6 to TRBJ2-2, with a tentative D call TRBD1 (6 bases). V was trimmed by 7 bases and J by 8 bases, leaving 17 bases between them. CDR3 size: 14 residues. Germline V CDR1 and CDR2: MNHNY, SVGAGI (reference sequence). Written as DNA, the CDR3 is TGTGCCAGCATCGACAGGCCTTCAGGGGGGGAGCTGTTTTTT. Translated: CASIDRPSGGELFF.

This sequence joins TRBV18 and TRBJ1-1; a possible D gene is TRBD1 (6 bases). V was clipped by 3 bases and J by 12 bases, with 23 bases between them. The CDR3 loop spans 15 amino acids. Germline loops: CDR1 KGHSH, CDR2 LQKENI. CDR3 in amino acids: CASSPSQGWDKQSFF. In nucleotides, the CDR3 is TGTGCCAGCTCACCGAGCCAGGGGTGGGACAAACAATCTTTCTTT.

This clone has a single count. This chain links TRBV5-4 with TRBJ1-2; D may be TRBD1 (6 bases). Germline assignment: CDR1 SGHNT and CDR2 YYREEE (reference sequence). Trimming shortened V by 0 bases and J by 8 bases, and 11 bases separated the two germline ends. The CDR3 covers 13 residues. Written as DNA, the CDR3 is TGTGCCAGCAGCTTGGAGCAGGGGCTCGGCTACACCTTC. Its protein product is CASSLEQGLGYTF.

J is TRBJ1-4 and V is TRBV7-9; D is unresolved. Germline CDR1 SEHNR, CDR2 FQNEAQ (reference sequence). CDR3 length: 16 amino acids. V was clipped by 0 bases and J by 8 bases, with 16 bases between them. CDR3: CASSLAPKKREEKLFF. The CDR3 nucleotides are TGTGCCAGCAGCTTAGCGCCCAAAAAGAGGGAGGAAAAACTGTTTTTT.

J is TRBJ2-7 and V is TRBV6-2 or TRBV6-3; D is possibly TRBD2 (6 bases). The V gene lost 5 bases and the J gene lost 0 bases, with 14 bases spanning the gap. CDR1 and CDR2 (germline): MNHEY, SVGEGT. This CDR3 is built from 15 residues. CDR3: CASSPAGRSSYEQYF. CDR3 coding DNA: TGTGCCAGCAGTCCCGCGGGACGGAGCTCCTACGAGCAGTACTTC.

The gene calls are TRBV6-1 and TRBJ2-7; D is perhaps TRBD2 (5 bases). The germline V gene encodes CDR1 MNHNS and CDR2 SASEGT. The CDR3 totals 16 residues. V lost 2 bases and J lost 6, with 20 bases in between. The CDR3 region is CASSELSGLASSEQYF. As DNA, the CDR3 is TGTGCCAGCAGTGAATTGAGTGGTCTAGCTAGTTCCGAGCAGTACTTC.

The genes are TRBV25-1 and TRBJ2-1, with TRBD1 identical over 10 bases. The germline gives CDR1 MGHDK, CDR2 SYGVNS. V dropped 6 bases and J dropped 4; count of bases not matched to a gene: 6. This CDR3 has 15 residues. CDR3 in DNA: TGTGCCAGCAGCCGGGGACAGGGGAGGTACAATGAGCAGTTCTTC. This gives the protein CASSRGQGRYNEQFF.

V gene TRBV5-1 combines with J gene TRBJ2-3; 8 bases match TRBD1. J gave up 4 bases and V 0 bases, and 7 bases lay outside the gene matches. From germline, CDR1 is SGHRS and CDR2 YFSETQ. The CDR3 extends over 16 amino acids. DNA for the CDR3: TGCGCCAGCAGCTTGGCTGGCAGGGGGCAGTCAGATACGCAGTATTTT. Its protein product is CASSLAGRGQSDTQYF.

The rearrangement links TRBV14 to TRBJ1-1; a possible D gene is TRBD1 (5 bases). Germline V gene data show CDR1 as SGHDN and CDR2 as FVKESK. The V end lost 4 bases, the J end lost 0 bases, and 12 bases lay between the germline ends. The CDR3 consists of 15 residues. The CDR3, as DNA: TGTGCCAGCAGCCTCCTAAGGGGTCTGAACACTGAAGCTTTCTTT. This gives the protein CASSLLRGLNTEAFF.

The chain employs TRBV6-2 or TRBV6-3 and TRBJ2-1; TRBD2 aligns across 7 bases. Germline CDR1 MNHEY, CDR2 SVGEGT. This CDR3 comprises 16 residues. Losses at the gene ends were 0 bases for V and 7 bases for J; bases not matched to a gene: 9. The CDR3 bases are TGTGCCAGCAGTTACTCCCGCCAGCGGGAAAGAAATGAGCAGTTCTTC. Encoded protein: CASSYSRQRERNEQFF.

The rearrangement uses TRBV19 and TRBJ2-1, with TRBD2 identical over 14 bases. Losses at the gene ends were 9 bases for V and 7 bases for J; bases not matched to a gene: 5. The CDR3 spans 14 residues. Germline V gene sequence: CDR1 LNHDA, CDR2 SQIVND (reference sequence). CDR3 in amino acids: CASKGTSGSNEQFF. The CDR3 DNA is TGTGCCAGCAAGGGGACTAGCGGGAGTAATGAGCAGTTCTTC. The full variable domain, with the rest looked up from reference TRBV19 and TRBJ2-1, is DGGITQSPKYLFRKEGQNVTLSCEQNLNHDAMYWYRQDPGQGLRLIYYSQIVNDFQKGDIAEGYSVSREKKESFPLTVTSAQKNPTAFYLCASKGTSGSNEQFFGPGTRLTVL.

The chain employs TRBV7-2 and TRBJ1-1, with a possible D match to TRBD1 (6 bases). CDR1 and CDR2 (germline): SGHTA, FQGNSA. The CDR3 totals 19 residues. The ends were cut back, 1 base at V and 5 bases at J, with 26 bases in the middle. The CDR3 DNA reads TGTGCCAGCAGCTTAGTTGAGCTCTCCGGGTCCAGGGGAGGGACTGAAGCTTTCTTT. As protein: CASSLVELSGSRGGTEAFF.

The CDR3 loop is CASSPRGSYHQPQHF. DNA of the CDR3: TGTGCCAGTAGCCCCCGGGGGAGCTATCATCAGCCCCAGCATTTT. The chain employs TRBV19 and TRBJ1-5, with TRBD1 as a possible D gene (5 bases). The germline V gene has CDR1 LNHDA and CDR2 SQIVND (reference sequence). This CDR3 has 15 residues. With 6 bases removed from V and 5 bases from J, the gap between germline ends came to 17 bases.

This chain uses TRBV5-4 with TRBJ2-3; 11 bases fit TRBD2. The V and J ends lost 5 bases and 5 bases, in that order; junction bases with no gene match: 13. CDR3 size: 17 residues. The V gene's germline CDR1 is SGHNT and CDR2 YYREEE (reference sequence). CDR3 DNA sequence: TGTGCCAGCAGTCACATGACTAGCGGGAATATGGGAGATACGCAGTATTTT. Its protein product is CASSHMTSGNMGDTQYF.

The chain recombines TRBV30 with TRBJ1-2; 8 nucleotides match TRBD1. Germline V lookup: CDR1 GTSNPN, CDR2 SVGIG (reference sequence). The length of the CDR3 is 15 residues. V was clipped by 0 bases and J by 8 bases; unmatched bases: 11. CDR3 nucleotides: TGTGCCTGGAGTGTACATGGACAGGGCCTTGACGGCTACACCTTC. Amino acids: CAWSVHGQGLDGYTF.

This rearrangement joins TRBV2 to TRBJ2-7; D possibly corresponds to TRBD2 (6 bases). V dropped 5 bases and J dropped 0 bases, with 26 bases sitting between them. From germline, CDR1 is SNHLY and CDR2 FYNNEI. The CDR3 runs to 19 residues. As DNA, the CDR3 is TGTGCCAGCAGTATACCTAGCGTGGGGGGAATCAAATACTCCTACGAGCAGTACTTC. Protein product: CASSIPSVGGIKYSYEQYF.

The chain recombines TRBV19 with TRBJ1-1, with 8 bases lining up with TRBD1. V dropped 6 bases and J dropped 1; count of bases not matched to a gene: 13. From germline, CDR1 is LNHDA and CDR2 SQIVND (reference sequence). This CDR3 contains 17 residues. The CDR3 reads CASRGRPGGGTNTEAFF. The DNA of the CDR3 is TGTGCCAGTAGGGGGCGGCCAGGGGGCGGCACGAACACTGAAGCTTTCTTT.

The chain joins TRBV30 to TRBJ2-1; 7 bases fit TRBD1. Germline CDR1 GTSNPN, CDR2 SVGIG (reference sequence). V dropped 8 bases and J dropped 8; count of bases not matched to a gene: 21. The CDR3 totals 16 residues. The CDR3 DNA is TGTGCCCGAGGAGCACAGAGGACAGGTCCCCAGGATGAGCAGTTCTTC. Protein: CARGAQRTGPQDEQFF.

The chain combines TRBV21-1 with TRBJ1-1. TRBV21-1 is termed a pseudogene. The CDR3 is 12 residues long. CDR3 DNA: TGTGCCAGCAGCCACCTCTATTCTGAAGCTTTCTTT. Residues: CASSHLYSEAFF.

This clone was counted a single time. This chain joins TRBV2 and TRBJ2-7; the D gene is possibly TRBD1 (5 bases). There are 15 residues in the CDR3. Germline assignment: CDR1 SNHLY and CDR2 FYNNEI. V dropped 0 bases and J dropped 2 bases, with 11 bases sitting between them. The CDR3 DNA sequence: TGTGCCAGCAGTGAAGCGTGGGGCTCCACCTACGAGCAGTACTTC. This translates into CASSEAWGSTYEQYF.

This clone was seen only once. This chain links TRBV29-1 with TRBJ2-6; 8 bases fit TRBD1. With 6 bases clipped from V and 1 base from J, the junction kept 11 bases outside the gene matches. This CDR3 has 17 residues. CDR1 is SQVTM, CDR2 ANQGSEA, per germline. The CDR3 DNA reads as TGCAGCGTAGGGACAATACAGGGGGTATCTGGGGCCAACGTCCTGACTTTC. Translating it yields CSVGTIQGVSGANVLTF.

The genes are TRBV7-9 and TRBJ2-1, with D unresolved. Per germline, CDR1 SEHNR and CDR2 FQNEAQ (reference sequence). The V gene lost 1 base and the J gene lost 0 bases, with 10 bases spanning the gap. The CDR3 has 16 residues. The CDR3 loop is CASSLVVAPSYNEQFF. The CDR3 nucleotides are TGTGCCAGCAGCTTAGTGGTGGCCCCCTCCTACAATGAGCAGTTCTTC.